The source of this T cell receptor (beta chain) is a study of identical twins. Study observations and caveats: Insertions were reduced in abundant cord blood beta clonotypes but not in memory repertoires.

On this clonotype: Its cognate antigen is unknown.

TCRdb reprocessed the 5' RACE reads via MiXCR and lists one record per CDR3 protein. The data show 690,000 or so distinct CDR3 sequences, with 8.5% to 9.5% seen just once and 0.98% held by the top ten. The CDR3 runs 17 residues. Unmatched junction bases numbered 15, after V lost 1 base and J lost 7 bases. CDR1 is SGHRS, CDR2 YFSETQ, per germline. Another study also made use of these data, one on yellow fever vaccine responses in identical twins. That paper notes: Twins' vaccine T cell response reportedly seemed partly convergent, partly personalized.

The sequenced sample was PBMCs. The V call is TRBV5-1, the J call TRBJ2-3; 7 bases match TRBD1. The source of this sequence is a young woman in good health. CDR3 residues: CASSLSGTAALGNTQYF. The CDR3 coding sequence is TGCGCCAGCAGCTTGAGTGGGACAGCCGCTTTGGGGAATACGCAGTATTTT.